The next 14 T cell receptor beta chains were all read from a single sample in a study of memory CD8 T cells in hepatitis C reinfection. Time point noted: peak reinfection, 3 to 8 weeks after reinfection detection. Sorted cells were sequenced directly ex vivo without any in vitro expansion. The repertoire was sequenced with immunoSEQ multiplex PCR; TCRdb's copy has only in-frame clones and lacks some. This table has 40,000 to 45,000 clones, roughly 90% appearing once. What was sequenced was naive CD8+ T cells sorted from blood. These receptors originate from a man aged 18 to 35 with hepatitis C virus infection.

V usage is TRBV4-3 and J usage is TRBJ1-4; D is unresolved. V lost 0 bases to trimming and J lost 7 bases, with 15 bases between them. The V gene's germline CDR1 is LGHNA and CDR2 YSLEER. This CDR3 comprises 16 residues. DNA for the CDR3: TGCGCCAGCAGCCAAGACGGCAGGTCCGAGGGTGAAAAACTGTTTTTT. Its translation is CASSQDGRSEGEKLFF.

The chain joins TRBV29-1 to TRBJ2-1; TRBD2 matches 8 bases. The length of the CDR3 is 16 residues. V lost 3 bases, J lost 2 bases, and 9 bases stayed unmatched. Germline V gene data show CDR1 as SQVTM and CDR2 as ANQGSEA. CDR3 sequence (DNA): TGCAGCGTTGATGCCGGGACTAGTAGGCCCTACAATGAGCAGTTCTTC. Amino acids: CSVDAGTSRPYNEQFF.

This sequence joins TRBV7-9 and TRBJ1-1; 8 nucleotides match TRBD1. Trimming removed 5 bases from V and 3 bases from J; junction bases left unmatched: 14. The germline V gene has CDR1 SEHNR and CDR2 FQNEAQ (reference sequence). The CDR3 is 17 residues long. The CDR3 region has the DNA TGTGCCAGCAGCCCATGGGCAGGGGGCATTAAGGACACTGAAGCTTTCTTT. Protein: CASSPWAGGIKDTEAFF.

V is TRBV19 and J is TRBJ2-1; D gene ambiguous. The V gene lost 9 bases and the J gene lost 0 bases, with 9 bases spanning the gap. Germline V gives CDR1 LNHDA, CDR2 SQIVND (reference sequence). This CDR3 comprises 13 residues. CDR3 DNA: TGTGCCAGCGCTCCTACCTCCTACAATGAGCAGTTCTTC. Encoded protein: CASAPTSYNEQFF.

The CDR3 region has the DNA TGTGCCAGCAGCCTACAGGGGGATCTTACCGGGGAGCTGTTTTTT. It yields the protein CASSLQGDLTGELFF. The chain joins TRBV5-6 to TRBJ2-2, with 8 bases matching TRBD1. The CDR3 has 15 residues. The V gene's germline CDR1 is SGHDT and CDR2 YYEEEE. Losses at the gene ends were 4 bases for V and 5 bases for J; bases not matched to a gene: 7.

The gene calls are TRBV4-1 and TRBJ2-5, with a possible D match to TRBD2 (6 bases). Germline values: CDR1 MGHRA, CDR2 YSYEKL. CDR3 length: 13 residues. Trimming pared 0 bases from V and 5 bases from J, leaving 7 bases between. CDR3 nucleotide sequence: TGCGCCAGCAGCCAAGATGGAGGGGAGACCCAGTACTTC. Translation gives CASSQDGGETQYF.

The CDR3 DNA reads as TGTGCCAGCAGTGACGGGGTCGGGACAGATAGCACCGGGGAGCTGTTTTTT. This gives the protein CASSDGVGTDSTGELFF. The chain joins TRBV2 to TRBJ2-2; 7 nucleotides align to TRBD1. Germline trimming cut 3 bases from V and 4 bases from J; bases unmatched to any gene: 11. Per the germline V gene, CDR1 is SNHLY and CDR2 is FYNNEI. The CDR3 sequence is 17 residues long.

The chain recombines TRBV19 with TRBJ2-1, with a weak D call TRBD1 (5 bases). Trimming took off 5 bases at V and 9 bases at J, with 11 bases between the two ends. CDR1 is LNHDA and CDR2 is SQIVND in the germline V gene (reference sequence). The CDR3 extends over 12 amino acids. CDR3 DNA: TGTGCCAGTAGTCCACAAGGGGCTGAGCAGTTCTTC. The encoded protein is CASSPQGAEQFF.

As regards this clone: One junction end disagrees with the germline gene, perhaps due to a read error. The chain has TRBV29-1 and TRBJ2-5, with D tentatively TRBD2 (5 bases). Looked up from germline, CDR1 is SQVTM and CDR2 is ANQGSEA. The CDR3 is 13 residues long. The CDR3 coding sequence is TGCAGCGTTGACGCGGACTCCCAAGGGACCCAGTACTTC. Translating gives CSVDADSQGTQYF.

This chain joins TRBV5-4 and TRBJ2-3; the match to TRBD2 covers 9 bases. Germline V CDR1 and CDR2: SGHNT, YYREEE (reference sequence). This CDR3 has 15 residues. Trimming at V came to 4 bases and at J to 2 bases, leaving 5 bases not matched to a gene. CDR3 protein: CASSAGLATTDTQYF. CDR3 DNA: TGTGCCAGCAGCGCGGGACTAGCAACCACAGATACGCAGTATTTT.

The chain joins TRBV27 to TRBJ2-7; 9 nucleotides agree with TRBD1. The CDR3 runs 13 residues. Germline CDR1 and CDR2: MNHEY and SMNVEV (reference sequence). V trimming: 6 bases; J trimming: 6 bases; junction bases outside the gene matches: 6. CDR3 in DNA: TGTGCCAGCAGGGGACAGGGTGTAGGCGAGCAGTACGTC. Protein sequence: CASRGQGVGEQYV.

The V call is TRBV15, the J call TRBJ2-5, with D tentatively TRBD1 (6 bases). Germline V CDR1 and CDR2: LNHNV, YYDKDF (reference sequence). There are 14 residues in the CDR3. V was pared by 4 bases and J by 2 bases, with 11 bases between. CDR3 in amino acids: CATSILDRQETQYF. DNA of the CDR3: TGTGCCACCAGCATACTGGACAGACAAGAGACCCAGTACTTC. The full variable domain, completed using reference TRBV15 and TRBJ2-5, is DAMVIQNPRYQVTQFGKPVTLSCSQTLNHNVMYWYQQKSSQAPKLLFHYYDKDFNNEADTPDNFQSRRPNTSFCFLDIRSPGLGDTAMYLCATSILDRQETQYFGPGTRLLVL.

This clone has only one observation. This chain links TRBV5-6 with TRBJ1-5; D call uncertain. The ends were cut back, 0 bases at V and 2 bases at J, with 6 bases in the middle. The germline gives CDR1 SGHDT, CDR2 YYEEEE. This CDR3 is 14 amino acids long. CDR3 DNA: TGTGCCAGCAGCTTGGCTTCAGGCAATCAGCCCCAGCATTTT. The encoded protein is CASSLASGNQPQHF.

This clone was counted once. The chain joins TRBV13 to TRBJ2-5; a possible D gene is TRBD1 (6 bases). V was cut by 2 bases and J by 3 bases, with 13 bases left in between. The CDR3 totals 15 residues. Per the germline V gene, CDR1 is PRHDT and CDR2 is FYEKMQ (reference sequence). CDR3 DNA: TGTGCCAGCAGCTTACAGGGGTTGCGAGAAGAGACCCAGTACTTC. This gives the protein CASSLQGLREETQYF.